This T cell receptor (beta chain) is from a study of blood T cell repertoires in COVID-19. The CDR3 is made up of 15 amino acids. Per germline, CDR1 LNHDA and CDR2 SQIVND (reference sequence). V gave up 0 bases and J gave up 3 bases, with 12 bases separating them. Measured with immunoSEQ multiplex PCR; TCRdb has only the in-frame clones, and not every one. There are about 220,000 clones in the sample; over 80% occur only once, and about 5% lies in the top ten. This receptor was taken from a human donor in a cohort sampled during active COVID-19. J is TRBJ2-7 and V is TRBV19, with no clear D. The sample consisted of peripheral blood. The CDR3 DNA reads TGTGCCAGTAGTATAGATGGCGACATTCACTACGAGCAGTACTTC. Residues: CASSIDGDIHYEQYF.